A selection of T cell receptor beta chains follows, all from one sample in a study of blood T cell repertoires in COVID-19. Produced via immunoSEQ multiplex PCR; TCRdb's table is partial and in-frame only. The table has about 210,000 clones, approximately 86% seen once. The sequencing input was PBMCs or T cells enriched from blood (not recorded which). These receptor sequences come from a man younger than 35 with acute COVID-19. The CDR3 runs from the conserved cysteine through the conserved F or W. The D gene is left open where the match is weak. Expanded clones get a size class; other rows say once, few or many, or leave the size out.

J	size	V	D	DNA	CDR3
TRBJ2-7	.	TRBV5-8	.	TGTGCCAGCAACACCCCGCCGGAGGACGAGCAGTACTTC	CASNTPPEDEQYF
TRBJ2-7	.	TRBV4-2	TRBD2	TGTGCCAGCAGCCTTTGGGTTAATGGACTAGCGGGAGACGAGCAGTACTTC	CASSLWVNGLAGDEQYF
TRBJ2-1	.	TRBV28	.	TGTGCCAGCAGTCTGGGGAGGCCTTACAATGAGCAGTTCTTC	CASSLGRPYNEQFF
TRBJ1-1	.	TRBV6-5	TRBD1	TGTGCCAGCAGTACTTACAGGGGGAACACTGAAGCTTTCTTT	CASSTYRGNTEAFF
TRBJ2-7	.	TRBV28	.	TGTGCCGGTTCATCGAGGCGGGACTACGAGCAGTACTTC	CAGSSRRDYEQYF
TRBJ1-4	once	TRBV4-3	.	TGCGCCAGCAGCCAATCTCCCGAAAAACTGTTTTTT	CASSQSPEKLFF
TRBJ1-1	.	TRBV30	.	TGTGCCTGCAGGGAGGGCAACACTGAAGCTTTCTTT	CACREGNTEAFF
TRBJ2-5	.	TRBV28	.	TGTGCCAGCAGTCCCGCCGGGGAGACCCAGTACTTC	CASSPAGETQYF
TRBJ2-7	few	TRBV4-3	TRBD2	TGCGCCAGCAGCCTGGGACTAGCGGGGGGGATTTCCTACGAGCAGTACTTC	CASSLGLAGGISYEQYF
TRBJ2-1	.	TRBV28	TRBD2	TGTGCCAGCAGCCAGGGGACTAGCGGGAATGAGCAGTTCTTC	CASSQGTSGNEQFF
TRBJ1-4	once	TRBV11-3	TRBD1	TGTGCCAGCAGCCCCCGGGACAGGGGGCGAGAAAAACTGTTTTTT	CASSPRDRGREKLFF
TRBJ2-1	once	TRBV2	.	TGTGCCAGCATGGTTAGGCAGGACAATGAGCAGTTCTTC	CASMVRQDNEQFF
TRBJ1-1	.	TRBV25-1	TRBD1	TGTGCCAGCAGTACACTCCGGACAGGGGCCGGGACTGAAGCTTTCTTT	CASSTLRTGAGTEAFF
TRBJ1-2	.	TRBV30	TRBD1	TGTGCCTGGATCCAGGGGGAGAAGGGTGTTGGCTACACCTTC	CAWIQGEKGVGYTF
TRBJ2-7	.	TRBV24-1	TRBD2	TGTGCCACCAGTGATTCGGGACTAGCGGGGAACGAGCAGTACTTC	CATSDSGLAGNEQYF
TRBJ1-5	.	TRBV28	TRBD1	TGTGCCAGCAGTCTGGGACAGCGTAATCAGCCCCAGCATTTT	CASSLGQRNQPQHF
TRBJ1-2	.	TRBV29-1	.	TGCAGCGCCCCTGGGACAAGGAGTGGCTACACCTTC	CSAPGTRSGYTF
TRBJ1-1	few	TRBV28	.	TGTGCCAGCGTCGGACGGGAGGCTTTCTTT	CASVGREAFF
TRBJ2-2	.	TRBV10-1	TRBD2	TGCGCCAGCGGATCTAGCGGAAGAAACACCGGGGAGCTGTTTTTT	CASGSSGRNTGELFF
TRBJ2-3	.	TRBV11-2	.	TGTGCCAGCAGCTTAGGGGGGGGCACAGATACGCAGTATTTT	CASSLGGGTDTQYF
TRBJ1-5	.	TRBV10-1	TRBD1	TGCGCCAGCAATGGACTCAGGGGGGATCAGCCCCAGCATTTT	CASNGLRGDQPQHF
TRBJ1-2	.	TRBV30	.	TGTGCCTGGAGTGTACGGTGGGGGCAGCACGGTTCTAACTATGGCTACACCTTC	CAWSVRWGQHGSNYGYTF
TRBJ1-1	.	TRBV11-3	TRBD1	TGTGCCAGCAGCCGATACAGGGGGGACACTGAAGCTTTCTTT	CASSRYRGDTEAFF
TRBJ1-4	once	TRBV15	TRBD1	TGTGCCACCAGCATCGAGTGGGGACAGGGGGAAGAAAAACTGTTTTTT	CATSIEWGQGEEKLFF